The clone carrying this TCR beta chain turned up a few times. The antigen remains undetermined. The sample comes from a study of T-cell memory formation after mild COVID-19. Overall study: Clusters were largely donor specific. Study results and caveats: Pre-infection memory already had some responding clones, implying cross-reactive memory joined. CD4/CD8 balance held among clones contracting day 15 to 85, and later expanders leaned CD4+.

This CDR3 is built from 16 residues. Germline CDR1 and CDR2: MGHRA and YSYEKL. Trimming removed 0 bases from V and 0 bases from J, with 11 bases in between. Each CDR3 protein gets one entry after TCRdb re-called the 5' RACE reads with MiXCR. The table records 100,000 or so distinct CDR3 sequences, around 10% of them present only once. This receptor was identified in a man in his late teens or twenties who had mild COVID-19 (a few samples of this study predate the infection). Cell type and time point are not known. Sequences were obtained from PBMCs or a T cell subset sorted from them (not recorded which). This chain joins TRBV4-1 and TRBJ1-1, with TRBD1 as a possible D gene (5 bases). For the CDR3, the DNA is TGCGCCAGCAGCCAAGAAGCCCAGGGATTGAACACTGAAGCTTTCTTT. Its protein product is CASSQEAQGLNTEAFF.